This T cell receptor beta chain comes out of a study of shared clonotypes between healthy human individuals. V gave up 6 bases and J gave up 0 bases, with 7 bases separating them. Germline V gene lookup returns CDR1 ENHRY and CDR2 SYGVKD. This CDR3 spans 13 amino acids. Original methodology: ImmunoSEQ output lacked quality scores and full-length reads, limiting matched filtering. TCRdb's copy holds only in-frame clones and misses some; the assay was immunoSEQ multiplex PCR. V and J calls and clone size are those listed in that table; D and trimming were worked out from the DNA. The repertoire holds approximately 2,300,000 clones, about nine tenths seen once, with around 0.38% in the top ten.

The origin of this receptor is a man between 18 and 35 years old in good health. Some clones in this sample may be carry-over from other donors' samples. The chain has TRBV10-3 and TRBJ2-3; D may be TRBD2 (5 bases). Source material: naive CD4+ T cells from PBMCs. Specified subset: CD45RA+ positively selected. This CDR3 reads CAIRSGSTDTQYF. CDR3 DNA sequence: TGTGCCATCAGGAGCGGTAGCACAGATACGCAGTATTTT.